A selection of T cell receptor beta chains follows, all from one sample in a study of blood T cell repertoires in COVID-19. Profiled with immunoSEQ multiplex PCR; TCRdb holds only in-frame clones, not every one. The sample includes some 150,000 clones, around four fifths of them seen just once. Material for sequencing was peripheral blood. These receptors all stem from a human donor in a cohort sampled during active COVID-19. Each CDR3 is given with its conserved first and last residue. D genes are given only for firm matches. Only part of the rows carry a size: once, few, many, or a class if the clone is expanded.

D gene: .
J gene: TRBJ1-1
V gene: TRBV5-8
CDR3 length: 14
clone size: .
CDR3 DNA: TGTGCCACCGAGTGGCGGGCCGGCTGGAATGAAGCTTTCTTT
CDR3 protein: CATEWRAGWNEAFF

D gene: .
J gene: TRBJ2-7
V gene: TRBV12-3/TRBV12-4
CDR3 length: 12
clone size: .
CDR3 DNA: TGTGCCAGCACCCCCCGTTACTACGAGCAGTACTTC
CDR3 protein: CASTPRYYEQYF

D gene: TRBD2
J gene: TRBJ2-5
V gene: TRBV5-1
CDR3 length: 16
clone size: .
CDR3 DNA: TGCGCCAGCAGCTTGGTTGCCCAGCGGGGTCAAGAGACCCAGTACTTC
CDR3 protein: CASSLVAQRGQETQYF

D gene: .
J gene: TRBJ1-2
V gene: TRBV28
CDR3 length: 14
clone size: .
CDR3 DNA: TGTGCCAGCACCACGGGCAGGGTGGACTATGGCTACACCTTC
CDR3 protein: CASTTGRVDYGYTF

D gene: .
J gene: TRBJ1-1
V gene: TRBV7-8
CDR3 length: 16
clone size: .
CDR3 DNA: TGTGCCAGCAGCCCCCGGACAGTAGAGAGGAACACTGAAGCTTTCTTT
CDR3 protein: CASSPRTVERNTEAFF

D gene: TRBD1
J gene: TRBJ2-7
V gene: TRBV29-1
CDR3 length: 15
clone size: few
CDR3 DNA: TGCAGCGTGCTTAAACTCCGGGACAGGAGATACGAGCAGTACTTC
CDR3 protein: CSVLKLRDRRYEQYF

D gene: .
J gene: TRBJ1-1
V gene: TRBV7-3
CDR3 length: 14
clone size: .
CDR3 DNA: TGTGCCAGCAGCTCTACAGTAATGAACACTGAAGCTTTCTTT
CDR3 protein: CASSSTVMNTEAFF

D gene: .
J gene: TRBJ1-2
V gene: TRBV28
CDR3 length: 13
clone size: .
CDR3 DNA: TGTGCCAGCAGATCGACTCAAAACTATGGCTACACCTTC
CDR3 protein: CASRSTQNYGYTF

D gene: .
J gene: TRBJ1-5
V gene: TRBV21-1
CDR3 length: 17
clone size: .
CDR3 DNA: TGTGCCAGCAGCGGGCGAGGTGCCCCCGGGGGCAATCAGCCCCAGCATTTT
CDR3 protein: CASSGRGAPGGNQPQHF

D gene: TRBD2
J gene: TRBJ2-1
V gene: TRBV7-3
CDR3 length: 16
clone size: .
CDR3 DNA: TGTGCCAGCAGCGCCCTGCCGGGGACTAGAGAAAATGAGCAGTTCTTC
CDR3 protein: CASSALPGTRENEQFF

D gene: .
J gene: TRBJ1-2
V gene: TRBV3-1/TRBV3-2
CDR3 length: 15
clone size: .
CDR3 DNA: TGTGCCAGCAGCCAAGTGGCGGGGCAGTTCTATGGCTACACCTTC
CDR3 protein: CASSQVAGQFYGYTF

D gene: TRBD1
J gene: TRBJ1-1
V gene: TRBV30
CDR3 length: 13
clone size: .
CDR3 DNA: TGTGCCTGGGAAACAGGGGTTGGGACTGAAGCTTTCTTT
CDR3 protein: CAWETGVGTEAFF

D gene: TRBD1
J gene: TRBJ1-1
V gene: TRBV19
CDR3 length: 13
clone size: .
CDR3 DNA: TGTGCCAGTAGTGCAGGGGGGAACACTGAAGCTTTCTTT
CDR3 protein: CASSAGGNTEAFF

D gene: TRBD2
J gene: TRBJ2-2
V gene: TRBV28
CDR3 length: 15
clone size: few
CDR3 DNA: TGTGCCAGCAGTGCCCGGGACTACGAGACCGGGGAGCTGTTTTTT
CDR3 protein: CASSARDYETGELFF

D gene: .
J gene: TRBJ1-6
V gene: TRBV19
CDR3 length: 15
clone size: .
CDR3 DNA: TGTGCTACATCCACGGCGGCTAACGATAATTCACCCCTCCACTTT
CDR3 protein: CATSTAANDNSPLHF

D gene: .
J gene: TRBJ2-5
V gene: TRBV7-8
CDR3 length: 16
clone size: .
CDR3 DNA: TGTGCCAGCAGCCGCCCCCAGACAGGATTTGGGGAGACCCAGTACTTC
CDR3 protein: CASSRPQTGFGETQYF

D gene: .
J gene: TRBJ1-2
V gene: TRBV5-1
CDR3 length: 14
clone size: .
CDR3 DNA: TGCGCCAGCAGCTTGGCGGCAGTCCGGGATGGCTACACCTTC
CDR3 protein: CASSLAAVRDGYTF

D gene: TRBD1
J gene: TRBJ2-7
V gene: TRBV12-5
CDR3 length: 13
clone size: .
CDR3 DNA: TGTGCTAGTGGTCCTACAGGGGTCGGCGAGCAGTACTTC
CDR3 protein: CASGPTGVGEQYF

D gene: .
J gene: TRBJ2-1
V gene: TRBV6-6
CDR3 length: 12
clone size: .
CDR3 DNA: TGTGCCAGCAGTTACCGGTACAATGAGCAGTTCTTC
CDR3 protein: CASSYRYNEQFF

D gene: .
J gene: TRBJ1-1
V gene: TRBV6-1
CDR3 length: 13
clone size: .
CDR3 DNA: TGTGCCAGCAGTGATGCCAGGGTACCTGAAGCTTTCTTT
CDR3 protein: CASSDARVPEAFF

D gene: TRBD1
J gene: TRBJ1-5
V gene: TRBV10-3
CDR3 length: 15
clone size: .
CDR3 DNA: TGTGCCATCAGTGACCGGACAGGCCTGGGGATGCCCCAGCATTTT
CDR3 protein: CAISDRTGLGMPQHF

D gene: .
J gene: TRBJ2-7
V gene: TRBV2
CDR3 length: 13
clone size: .
CDR3 DNA: TGTGCCAGCAATCGGGGGGCGGACTACGAGCAGTACTTC
CDR3 protein: CASNRGADYEQYF

D gene: .
J gene: TRBJ1-2
V gene: TRBV2
CDR3 length: 14
clone size: .
CDR3 DNA: TGTGCCAGCAGTGACCTTACAGGAAACTATGGCTACACCTTC
CDR3 protein: CASSDLTGNYGYTF

D gene: TRBD1
J gene: TRBJ1-6
V gene: TRBV6-5
CDR3 length: 16
clone size: .
CDR3 DNA: TGTGCCAGCAGTTCAAGACAGGGGGCCCGGAATTCACCCCTCCACTTT
CDR3 protein: CASSSRQGARNSPLHF

D gene: TRBD1
J gene: TRBJ1-2
V gene: TRBV25-1
CDR3 length: 15
clone size: .
CDR3 DNA: TGTGCCAGCAGTGAATCGGGGGACAGAAGGGGTGGTACCACCTTC
CDR3 protein: CASSESGDRRGGTTF

D gene: .
J gene: TRBJ1-1
V gene: TRBV11-2
CDR3 length: 14
clone size: .
CDR3 DNA: TGTGCCAGCAGCTCTCTTCAGGGGTGGACTGAAGCTTTCTTT
CDR3 protein: CASSSLQGWTEAFF

D gene: TRBD1
J gene: TRBJ2-3
V gene: TRBV5-1
CDR3 length: 16
clone size: .
CDR3 DNA: TGCGCCAGCAGCCCCGGGACAGGGGGAGGTTTTTATACGCAGTATTTT
CDR3 protein: CASSPGTGGGFYTQYF

D gene: TRBD2
J gene: TRBJ2-3
V gene: TRBV28
CDR3 length: 15
clone size: .
CDR3 DNA: TGTGCCAGCAGCCCCCGCGGACTAGGCACAGATACGCAGTATTTT
CDR3 protein: CASSPRGLGTDTQYF

D gene: .
J gene: TRBJ2-7
V gene: TRBV2
CDR3 length: 12
clone size: .
CDR3 DNA: TGTGCCAGCAGGGAACCCCAAAGAGGTACGCACTTC
CDR3 protein: CASREPQRGTHF

D gene: .
J gene: TRBJ2-7
V gene: TRBV10-3
CDR3 length: 12
clone size: .
CDR3 DNA: TGTGCCATTGGACAGCACTCCTACGAGCAGTACTTC
CDR3 protein: CAIGQHSYEQYF

D gene: TRBD2
J gene: TRBJ2-7
V gene: TRBV4-1
CDR3 length: 14
clone size: .
CDR3 DNA: TGCGCCAGCAGCCCCCCGGGAGGGGCCGGGGAGCAGTACTTC
CDR3 protein: CASSPPGGAGEQYF

D gene: TRBD2
J gene: TRBJ2-2
V gene: TRBV6-7
CDR3 length: 15
clone size: .
CDR3 DNA: TGTGCCAGCAGTTCAGGACTAGCGGGGGCCGGGGAGCTGTTTTTT
CDR3 protein: CASSSGLAGAGELFF